The 30 T cell receptor beta chains below were found in one sample sequenced in a study of PD-L1 blockade in urothelial cancer. Using immunoSEQ multiplex PCR, the repertoire was profiled, and TCRdb retains in-frame clones only, with some absent. The sample yields tens of thousands of clones, approximately 86% seen once. Time point in this sample: pretreatment peripheral blood. The sample in question was PBMCs, obtained around atezolizumab (anti-PD-L1) treatment. Every receptor here comes from a man aged 55 to 70 with urothelial cancer.

This chain joins TRBV14 and TRBJ2-6, with D possibly being TRBD1 (6 bases). V was cut by 6 bases and J by 4 bases, with 22 bases left in between. CDR1 is SGHDN, CDR2 FVKESK, per germline. This CDR3 spans 18 amino acids. CDR3 DNA: TGTGCCAGCAGTCAGGGGATGTGGGGAGTGCGCGGGGCCAACGTCCTGACTTTC. Amino acid sequence: CASSQGMWGVRGANVLTF. The complete variable domain, with remaining parts taken from reference TRBV14 and TRBJ2-6, reads EAGVTQFPSHSVIEKGQTVTLRCDPISGHDNLYWYRRVMGKEIKFLLHFVKESKQDESGMPNNRFLAERTGGTYSTLKVQPAELEDSGVYFCASSQGMWGVRGANVLTFGAGSRLTVL.

As concerns this clone: Germline and junction disagree at one end, which may indicate a read error. The chain recombines TRBV6-6 with TRBJ2-1; D might be TRBD1 (5 bases). Per the germline V gene, CDR1 is MNHNY and CDR2 is SVGAGI (reference sequence). The CDR3 spans 11 residues. CDR3 DNA: TGTGCCAGCAGCTACTCGGACAAAAATTTCTTC. Residues: CASSYSDKNFF.

V and J are TRBV6-6 and TRBJ2-1; 7 bases map to TRBD2. Trimming cost V 6 bases and J 2 bases; bases outside gene matches: 7. The V gene's germline CDR1 is MNHNY and CDR2 SVGAGI (reference sequence). This CDR3 is 15 amino acids long. CDR3 residues: CASSPSGETYNEQFF. CDR3 coding DNA: TGTGCCAGCAGCCCCAGCGGGGAGACCTACAATGAGCAGTTCTTC.

The V call is TRBV5-4, the J call TRBJ2-3; 11 bases are a match to TRBD2. CDR1 and CDR2 (germline): SGHNT, YYREEE (reference sequence). The V gene end was trimmed by 0 bases and the J gene end by 3 bases; junction bases not matched to a gene: 0. The CDR3 has 15 residues. The CDR3 DNA reads as TGTGCCAGCAGCTTGGGACTAGCGGGGACAGATACGCAGTATTTT. Translated, it gives CASSLGLAGTDTQYF. Filled out from reference TRBV5-4 and TRBJ2-3, the complete variable domain reads ETGVTQSPTHLIKTRGQQVTLRCSSQSGHNTVSWYQQALGQGPQFIFQYYREEENGRGNFPPRFSGLQFPNYSSELNVNALELDDSALYLCASSLGLAGTDTQYFGPGTRLTVL.

The chain joins TRBV10-3 to TRBJ2-3; D is uncertain. Germline loops: CDR1 ENHRY, CDR2 SYGVKD. The CDR3 has 14 amino acids. V dropped 4 bases and J dropped 2 bases, with 10 bases sitting between them. The CDR3 spells CAISGQALTDTQYF. The CDR3 DNA is TGTGCCATCAGTGGGCAGGCTCTCACAGATACGCAGTATTTT.

The gene calls are TRBV7-2 and TRBJ2-5; perhaps TRBD2 as D (6 bases). Germline loops: CDR1 SGHTA, CDR2 FQGNSA. CDR3 length: 14 residues. Trimming took off 1 base at V and 5 bases at J, with 11 bases between the two ends. The CDR3 DNA is TGTGCCAGCAGCTTAGGAGGCGGGGTTGAGACCCAGTACTTC. Residues: CASSLGGGVETQYF.

The chain combines TRBV19 with TRBJ1-1, with a tentative D call TRBD1 (5 bases). Trimming removed 3 bases at V and 0 bases at J, with 8 bases between. Germline CDR1 is LNHDA and CDR2 is SQIVND (reference sequence). CDR3 length: 14 residues. In DNA form, the CDR3 reads TGTGCCAGTAGTATCAGGGCCTTGAACACTGAAGCTTTCTTT. Translated: CASSIRALNTEAFF.

This chain links TRBV6-5 with TRBJ2-7; TRBD1 matches at 8 bases. After removal of 6 bases from V and 3 bases from J, the junction contained 4 bases not matched to a gene. Germline CDR1 is MNHEY and CDR2 is SVGAGI. The CDR3 covers 13 residues. In DNA, the CDR3 is TGTGCCAGCAGATTGGGACAGGTCTACGAGCAGTACTTC. It yields the protein CASRLGQVYEQYF.

The genes are TRBV30 and TRBJ2-3, with a weak D call TRBD2 (7 bases). The ends were cut back, 0 bases at V and 4 bases at J, with 14 bases in the middle. The CDR3 is 15 residues long. CDR1 and CDR2 from the germline V gene are GTSNPN and SVGIG (reference sequence). CDR3 sequence reads: CAWSVGAGEADTQYF. CDR3 DNA sequence: TGTGCCTGGAGTGTGGGGGCGGGGGAGGCAGATACGCAGTATTTT.

This chain connects TRBV28 to TRBJ1-3; D gene ambiguous. Trimming removed 7 bases at V and 4 bases at J, with 8 bases between. The CDR3 runs 12 residues. In germline, CDR1 is MDHEN, CDR2 SYDVKM. In DNA form, the CDR3 reads TGTGCCAGCACCCAAGCCGGAAACACCATATATTTT. Its protein product is CASTQAGNTIYF.

V usage is TRBV6-1 and J usage is TRBJ2-7; D is unresolved. This CDR3 contains 13 residues. The V end was cut by 5 bases, the J end by 6 bases, with 14 bases between. Germline CDR1 is MNHNS and CDR2 is SASEGT. CDR3 amino acids: CASSSLGRSEQYF. In DNA, the CDR3 is TGTGCCAGCAGTAGTCTGGGTCGGAGCGAGCAGTACTTC.

The chain joins TRBV5-1 to TRBJ2-4; tentative D call: TRBD2 (5 bases). Germline assignment: CDR1 SGHRS and CDR2 YFSETQ. Trimming pared 4 bases from V and 0 bases from J, leaving 32 bases between. The CDR3 extends over 22 amino acids. CDR3 loop: CASSRGLVGIRRGIIAKNIQYF. CDR3 sequence (DNA): TGCGCCAGCAGCCGTGGGCTGGTTGGTATTCGACGGGGAATTATAGCCAAAAACATTCAGTACTTC.

The J gene is TRBJ1-5, the V gene TRBV19, with 9 nucleotides matching TRBD1. Germline CDR1 and CDR2: LNHDA and SQIVND (reference sequence). V lost 5 bases and J lost 6; bases outside the gene matches: 2. This CDR3 is built from 13 residues. CDR3 nucleotides: TGTGCCAGTAGTGGACAGGGGCGTCAGCCCCAGCATTTT. Translation: CASSGQGRQPQHF.

The V call is TRBV19, the J call TRBJ1-5; D possibly corresponds to TRBD1 (6 bases). The ends were cut back, 10 bases at V and 8 bases at J, with 21 bases in the middle. The CDR3 contains 14 residues. Germline V gene sequence: CDR1 LNHDA, CDR2 SQIVND (reference sequence). CDR3 region: CATEDSSRREPQHF. CDR3 DNA sequence: TGTGCCACCGAGGACAGCTCCCGTAGAGAGCCCCAGCATTTT.

This chain connects TRBV6-6 to TRBJ1-3; D is unresolved. From germline, CDR1 is MNHNY and CDR2 SVGAGI (reference sequence). Trimming shortened V by 7 bases and J by 2 bases, and 9 bases separated the two germline ends. The CDR3 loop spans 13 amino acids. In DNA form, the CDR3 reads TGTGCCAGCACCCCGGGGACTGGAAACACCATATATTTT. Encoded protein: CASTPGTGNTIYF.

In its sample, this clone was seen once. The chain employs TRBV6-1 and TRBJ1-2; TRBD1 is a possible D gene (6 bases). The CDR3 loop spans 14 amino acids. Trimming cost V 3 bases and J 4 bases, with 12 bases left between them. The germline V gene has CDR1 MNHNS and CDR2 SASEGT. The CDR3 DNA reads as TGTGCCAGCAGTGACCCACAGGGAATCTATGGCTACACCTTC. Translated, it gives CASSDPQGIYGYTF.

The chain is built from TRBV19 and TRBJ1-2; no definite D call. The CDR3 has 14 residues. The germline gives CDR1 LNHDA, CDR2 SQIVND (reference sequence). The V and J ends lost 3 bases and 0 bases respectively, with 8 bases between them. Here the CDR3 reads CASSIGPTNYGYTF. The DNA for the CDR3 is TGTGCCAGTAGTATCGGTCCAACTAACTATGGCTACACCTTC.

CDR3 loop: CAWSDRAEQYF. Written as DNA, the CDR3 is TGTGCCTGGAGTGACAGGGCCGAGCAGTACTTC. V is TRBV30 and J is TRBJ2-7; D might be TRBD1 (6 bases). CDR3 length: 11 amino acids. The V end was cut by 1 base, the J end by 6 bases, with 7 bases between. Germline V lookup: CDR1 GTSNPN, CDR2 SVGIG (reference sequence). The full variable domain, its missing parts supplied by reference TRBV30 and TRBJ2-7, is SQTIHQWPATLVQPVGSPLSLECTVEGTSNPNLYWYRQAAGRGLQLLFYSVGIGQISSEVPQNLSASRPQDRQFILSSKKLLLSDSGFYLCAWSDRAEQYFGPGTRLTVT.

The chain joins TRBV7-2 to TRBJ2-1, with D maybe TRBD2 (6 bases). With 5 bases removed from V and 0 bases from J, the gap between germline ends came to 17 bases. Per germline, CDR1 SGHTA and CDR2 FQGNSA. The CDR3 consists of 17 residues. The CDR3 nucleotides are TGTGCCAGCAGCCATAGTAGCGGCTCGAGCTCCTACAATGAGCAGTTCTTC. This codes for CASSHSSGSSSYNEQFF.

The chain uses TRBV21-1 and TRBJ2-5; the listed D gene, TRBD1, was not tested against the DNA. TRBV21-1 is a listed pseudogene. The length of the CDR3 is 13 residues. CDR3 in DNA: TGTGCCAGCAGAAACGACAACCAAGAGACCCAGTACTTC. As protein: CASRNDNQETQYF.

The chain has TRBV5-5 and TRBJ2-5; 7 nucleotides align to TRBD1. V trimming: 4 bases; J trimming: 2 bases; junction bases outside the gene matches: 8. The length of the CDR3 is 15 residues. The germline V gene has CDR1 SGHKS and CDR2 YYEKEE (reference sequence). In DNA form, the CDR3 reads TGTGCCAGCAGCACCCATGACAGGGATCAAGAGACCCAGTACTTC. Amino acids: CASSTHDRDQETQYF.

This rearrangement joins TRBV27 to TRBJ1-6; 9 bases fit TRBD1. Losses at the gene ends were 7 bases for V and 7 bases for J; bases not matched to a gene: 11. The CDR3 spans 16 residues. Germline V CDR1 and CDR2: MNHEY, SMNVEV (reference sequence). CDR3 coding DNA: TGTGCCAGCATTACCCCCCGGACAGGGGTAAATTCACCCCTCCACTTT. It specifies CASITPRTGVNSPLHF.

J is TRBJ2-6 and V is TRBV19, with 11 bases aligning to TRBD2. Germline CDR1 LNHDA, CDR2 SQIVND (reference sequence). Germline trimming cut 7 bases from V and 0 bases from J; bases unmatched to any gene: 8. The CDR3 has 18 amino acids. The CDR3: CASNLAGGYISGANVLTF. The CDR3 DNA reads TGTGCCAGTAATCTAGCGGGGGGCTACATCTCTGGGGCCAACGTCCTGACTTTC.

This chain uses TRBV25-1 with TRBJ1-1; the D is unclear. Germline assignment: CDR1 MGHDK and CDR2 SYGVNS. Trimming shortened V by 4 bases and J by 3 bases, and 21 bases separated the two germline ends. This CDR3 region has 17 residues. The CDR3 region is CASSAQAQSVSYTEAFF. In DNA, the CDR3 is TGTGCCAGCAGTGCCCAGGCCCAGTCGGTTTCGTACACTGAAGCTTTCTTT.

V usage is TRBV18 and J usage is TRBJ1-5; 8 nucleotides align to TRBD1. Germline V gene lookup returns CDR1 KGHSH and CDR2 LQKENI. The CDR3 contains 18 residues. J was trimmed by 1 base and V by 5 bases; bases with no gene match: 13. The CDR3 here is CASSSNRDRISSNQPQHF. In DNA, the CDR3 is TGTGCCAGCTCATCTAACCGGGACAGGATTTCGAGCAATCAGCCCCAGCATTTT.

The chain carries TRBV28 and TRBJ2-7; 7 bases are a match to TRBD1. The CDR3 spans 12 residues. V dropped 10 bases and J dropped 2; count of bases not matched to a gene: 5. In germline, CDR1 is MDHEN, CDR2 SYDVKM. The CDR3 spells CAIRDSTYEQYF. The DNA for the CDR3 is TGTGCCATCCGGGACAGCACCTACGAGCAGTACTTC.

This clone was counted once. This chain links TRBV4-1 with TRBJ1-1, with 10 bases identical to TRBD1. The CDR3 spans 16 residues. Trimming took 1 base from V and 4 from J; bases not matched to a gene: 6. Germline V lookup: CDR1 MGHRA, CDR2 YSYEKL. DNA for the CDR3: TGCGCCAGCAGCCAAGGACAGGGGGCGCGGGGCACTGAAGCTTTCTTT. Translating gives CASSQGQGARGTEAFF.

Remarks on this clone: It is unclear where the CDR3 begins or ends on the DNA, so no DNA is shown, and the CDR3 is as TCRdb lists it. The chain combines TRBV30 with TRBJ1-2; the table calls TRBD1, which could not be checked here. CDR1 GTSNPN and CDR2 SVGIG come from the germline V gene (reference sequence). The CDR3 is 12 residues long, counting both termini. The CDR3 reads CAWSVGQGIWTF.

The chain carries TRBV5-1 and TRBJ2-3, with a possible D match to TRBD2 (6 bases). The germline V gene encodes CDR1 SGHRS and CDR2 YFSETQ. This CDR3 has 16 residues. V was cut by 0 bases and J by 2 bases, with 13 bases left in between. The CDR3 region has the DNA TGCGCCAGCAGCTTGGAGACGCGGGGACCCACAGATACGCAGTATTTT. This sequence encodes CASSLETRGPTDTQYF.

The rearrangement uses TRBV6-6 and TRBJ2-7, with 7 bases lining up with TRBD2. CDR1 MNHNY and CDR2 SVGAGI come from the germline V gene (reference sequence). The CDR3 is 14 residues long. V trimming: 5 bases; J trimming: 2 bases; junction bases outside the gene matches: 6. The CDR3 DNA follows: TGTGCCAGCAGTGAGTCGCGGGGGACCTACGAGCAGTACTTC. It is translated as CASSESRGTYEQYF.